This entry lists 28 T cell receptor beta chains sequenced from one sample in a study of blood T cells in healthy people across ages. Sample-barcoded 5' priming and a J-beta primer mix drove a second PCR of 7 to 11 cycles. TCRdb itself ran the 5' RACE reads through MiXCR, one entry per CDR3 protein. The table shows over 1.5 million distinct CDR3 sequences, with 49% occurring only once. The source material was blood. The receptor source for this set is a woman between 40 and 50 years old in good health.

The J gene is TRBJ2-6, the V gene TRBV6-2 or TRBV6-3; D ambiguous. With 5 bases removed from V and 3 bases from J, the gap between germline ends came to 11 bases. The CDR3 extends over 15 amino acids. The germline V gene encodes CDR1 MNHEY and CDR2 SVGEGT. The CDR3 nucleotides read TGTGCCAGCAGTCCCCGTAGGTATGGGGCCAACGTCCTGACTTTC. Encoded protein: CASSPRRYGANVLTF.

The DNA for the CDR3 is TGCGCCAGCAGCTTGGCCTCGGGACAGGTCTCCTACGAGCAGTACTTC. Its protein product is CASSLASGQVSYEQYF. The gene calls are TRBV5-1 and TRBJ2-7; 8 positions match TRBD1. The germline gives CDR1 SGHRS, CDR2 YFSETQ. V lost 0 bases and J lost 0; bases outside the gene matches: 5. This CDR3 contains 16 residues.

This clonotype occurred a few times. The rearrangement links TRBV2 to TRBJ2-5, with 9 positions matching TRBD1. This CDR3 spans 14 amino acids. CDR1 is SNHLY and CDR2 is FYNNEI in the germline V gene. V gave up 3 bases and J gave up 11 bases; unmatched junction bases: 10. The DNA of the CDR3 is TGTGCCAGCAGTGATTTGGACAGGGGCATCGGGCAGTACTTC. It specifies CASSDLDRGIGQYF. Filled out from reference TRBV2 and TRBJ2-5, the complete variable domain reads EPEVTQTPSHQVTQMGQEVILRCVPISNHLYFYWYRQILGQKVEFLVSFYNNEISEKSEIFDDQFSVERPDGSNFTLKIRSTKLEDSAMYFCASSDLDRGIGQYFGPGTRLLVL.

The J gene is TRBJ2-7, the V gene TRBV27; TRBD1 or TRBD2 may be the D gene (5 bases each). The CDR3 length is 14 residues. Germline V lookup: CDR1 MNHEY, CDR2 SMNVEV (reference sequence). V dropped 5 bases and J dropped 2 bases, with 13 bases sitting between them. CDR3 residues: CASSPPGRTYEQYF. CDR3 bases: TGTGCCAGCAGTCCCCCGGGACGGACCTACGAGCAGTACTTC.

This clonotype was detected only once. The rearrangement joins TRBV27 to TRBJ1-1; tentative D call: TRBD1 (6 bases). V lost 5 bases, J lost 6 bases, and 19 bases lay in between. Germline CDR1 MNHEY, CDR2 SMNVEV (reference sequence). The CDR3 sequence is 15 residues long. The CDR3 loop reads CASSTVSGGRAEAFF. The CDR3 nucleotides read TGTGCCAGCAGTACTGTCTCGGGGGGCAGGGCTGAAGCTTTCTTT.

Details on this clonotype: Given a much more abundant clone one base away, this may be a read error. The chain carries TRBV6-6 and TRBJ2-3; unclear D gene. Germline lookup yields CDR1 MNHNY and CDR2 SVGAGI (reference sequence). The CDR3 is 14 residues long. The CDR3 nucleotides are TGTGTCAGCAGTGAGTGGTCTAGCACAGATACGCAGTATTTT. It yields the protein CVSSEWSSTDTQYF.

This clonotype was found a few times. The chain recombines TRBV7-2 with TRBJ1-2; TRBD1 agrees at 8 bases. CDR1 is SGHTA and CDR2 is FQGNSA in the germline V gene. The V gene end was trimmed by 5 bases and the J gene end by 3 bases; junction bases not matched to a gene: 5. CDR3 size: 14 residues. CDR3 coding DNA: TGTGCCAGCAGCCCGACAGGGGTGGACTATGGCTACACCTTC. This sequence encodes CASSPTGVDYGYTF. The full variable domain, completed using reference TRBV7-2 and TRBJ1-2, is GAGVSQSPSNKVTEKGKDVELRCDPISGHTALYWYRQSLGQGLEFLIYFQGNSAPDKSGLPSDRFSAERTGGSVSTLTIQRTQQEDSAVYLCASSPTGVDYGYTFGSGTRLTVV.

This sequence joins TRBV4-2 and TRBJ1-3; D uncertain. Germline CDR1 LGHNA, CDR2 YNFKEQ. V was shortened by 0 bases and J by 0 bases, with 12 bases between the two germline ends. CDR3 length equals 17 residues. DNA of the CDR3: TGTGCCAGCAGCCAAGACCGACGGACCGCCTCTGGAAACACCATATATTTT. Residues: CASSQDRRTASGNTIYF.

This clonotype was picked up many times. The CDR3 is CASSALAGGNNEQFF. Here the CDR3 DNA reads TGTGCCAGCAGCGCACTAGCGGGGGGGAATAATGAGCAGTTCTTC. The chain uses TRBV7-9 and TRBJ2-1; 13 bases line up with TRBD2. The CDR3 covers 15 residues. The germline V gene has CDR1 SEHNR and CDR2 FQNEAQ (reference sequence). V lost 5 bases, J lost 7 bases, and 5 bases stayed unmatched.

This rearrangement joins TRBV3-1 to TRBJ1-2; the D gene is possibly TRBD1 (6 bases). This CDR3 comprises 14 residues. CDR1 and CDR2 (germline): LGHDT, YNNKEL (reference sequence). Trimming removed 4 bases at V and 7 bases at J, with 16 bases between. The CDR3 DNA sequence: TGTGCCAGCAGCCTGGAGGGGGAACGGGTTGGCTACACCTTC. The encoded protein is CASSLEGERVGYTF.

This clonotype was seen a few times. The rearrangement links TRBV28 to TRBJ2-3; 9 bases agree with TRBD2. In germline, CDR1 is MDHEN, CDR2 SYDVKM. The ends lost 2 bases at V and 2 bases at J; junction bases unmatched: 8. This CDR3 has 17 residues. The CDR3 DNA is TGTGCCAGCAGTTTACGCCCCAGCGGGGGGTACACAGATACGCAGTATTTT. Protein: CASSLRPSGGYTDTQYF.

V gene TRBV9 combines with J gene TRBJ2-7, with no clear D. This CDR3 is 14 amino acids long. The V gene's germline CDR1 is SGDLS and CDR2 YYNGEE. With 0 bases removed from V and 0 bases from J, the gap between germline ends came to 7 bases. The CDR3 DNA follows: TGTGCCAGCAGCGTAGTCCCCAGCTCCTACGAGCAGTACTTC. Encoded protein: CASSVVPSSYEQYF.

The chain joins TRBV27 to TRBJ2-4; possible D gene TRBD2, 7 bases. The end of the DNA is better explained by TRBJ2-5, so the J call may be wrong. CDR1 is MNHEY and CDR2 is SMNVEV in the germline V gene (reference sequence). The CDR3 runs 14 residues. This CDR3 reads CASSVYGGPETQYF. CDR3 bases: TGTGCCAGCAGTGTATACGGGGGGCCTGAGACCCAGTACTTC.

J is TRBJ2-7 and V is TRBV5-1; TRBD1 agrees at 7 bases. This CDR3 region has 14 residues. In germline, CDR1 is SGHRS, CDR2 YFSETQ. After removal of 4 bases from V and 7 bases from J, the junction contained 11 bases not matched to a gene. The CDR3 bases are TGCGCCAGCAGCCCCGACAGGGTAGGCAATGAGCAGTACTTC. Amino acid sequence: CASSPDRVGNEQYF.

The chain links TRBV20-1 to TRBJ1-2, with TRBD1 as a possible D gene (6 bases). V was clipped by 3 bases and J by 8 bases, with 19 bases between them. Germline CDR1 DFQATT, CDR2 SNEGSKA (reference sequence). This CDR3 has 14 residues. The CDR3 sequence is CSASQAEAGEGYTF. Here the CDR3 DNA reads TGCAGTGCTAGCCAAGCGGAGGCAGGGGAAGGCTACACCTTC.

This chain joins TRBV5-1 and TRBJ2-1; a possible D gene is TRBD1 (6 bases). Trimming took 2 bases from V and 8 from J, leaving 14 bases between them. Germline-derived CDR1 and CDR2 are SGHRS and YFSETQ. The CDR3 runs 14 residues. CDR3: CASSLGTEGDEQFF. The CDR3 region has the DNA TGCGCCAGCAGCTTAGGAACCGAGGGGGATGAGCAGTTCTTC. Looking up the rest from reference TRBV5-1 and TRBJ2-1 gives the full variable domain: KAGVTQTPRYLIKTRGQQVTLSCSPISGHRSVSWYQQTPGQGLQFLFEYFSETQRNKGNFPGRFSGRQFSNSRSEMNVSTLELGDSALYLCASSLGTEGDEQFFGPGTRLTVL.

The V call is TRBV4-1, the J call TRBJ2-1; D is unclear. V was pared by 4 bases and J by 5 bases, with 12 bases between. The CDR3 is 14 amino acids. Looked up from germline, CDR1 is MGHRA and CDR2 is YSYEKL. CDR3 bases: TGCGCCAGCAGCCTCCTCTCGGTTGACAATGAGCAGTTCTTC. This sequence encodes CASSLLSVDNEQFF.

This rearrangement joins TRBV28 to TRBJ1-2; D possibly corresponds to TRBD1 (6 bases). Germline CDR1 and CDR2: MDHEN and SYDVKM. Trimming left V 4 bases short and J 2 bases short, with 11 bases between. The CDR3 has 14 amino acids. The CDR3 sequence: CASSSNRANYGYTF. The CDR3 nucleotides read TGTGCCAGCAGTTCTAACAGGGCGAACTATGGCTACACCTTC.

There are a few counts of this clonotype. The chain employs TRBV7-2 and TRBJ2-7; TRBD1 is a possible D gene (6 bases). Germline V gene lookup returns CDR1 SGHTA and CDR2 FQGNSA. This CDR3 is built from 15 residues. V lost 0 bases and J 3 bases, leaving 12 bases between the germline ends. The CDR3, as DNA: TGTGCCAGCAGCTTAGCGGCAGGGGAGTTCTACGAGCAGTACTTC. Its protein product is CASSLAAGEFYEQYF.

The rearrangement joins TRBV2 to TRBJ1-4, with D possibly TRBD1 on 5 matching bases. In germline, CDR1 is SNHLY, CDR2 FYNNEI. The CDR3 has 15 amino acids. Trimming removed 3 bases from V and 0 bases from J, with 8 bases in between. Here the CDR3 reads CASSDWGATNEKLFF. CDR3 in DNA: TGTGCCAGCAGTGATTGGGGGGCAACTAATGAAAAACTGTTTTTT.

This chain uses TRBV12-3 or TRBV12-4 with TRBJ1-6; D ambiguous. Trimming pared 3 bases from V and 8 bases from J, leaving 5 bases between. The CDR3 totals 12 residues. The CDR3 loop is CASSFTDSPLHF. CDR3 DNA: TGTGCCAGCAGTTTCACAGATTCACCCCTCCACTTT.

The chain links TRBV28 to TRBJ2-7; 12 nucleotides agree with TRBD1. The germline V gene has CDR1 MDHEN and CDR2 SYDVKM. V was pared by 6 bases and J by 5 bases, with 8 bases of the junction left unmatched. CDR3 length: 15 amino acids. CDR3 DNA sequence: TGTGCCAGCAGCCAGTTGGGACAGGGGGCCGACGAGCAGTACTTC. Protein sequence: CASSQLGQGADEQYF.

This clonotype was detected once. The chain carries TRBV7-2 and TRBJ1-1; D is ambiguous. Between the trimmed V and J ends, which lost 2 bases and 4 bases, there was a span of 14 bases. CDR3 length: 15 residues. CDR1 and CDR2 from the germline V gene are SGHTA and FQGNSA. DNA for the CDR3: TGTGCCAGCAGCTTATCTGTGGCAGGCTCCACTGAAGCTTTCTTT. It specifies CASSLSVAGSTEAFF.

The rearrangement joins TRBV9 to TRBJ2-3, with 12 bases matching TRBD2. The CDR3 is made up of 19 amino acids. The germline gives CDR1 SGDLS, CDR2 YYNGEE. V dropped 0 bases and J dropped 6; count of bases not matched to a gene: 14. The CDR3 DNA is TGTGCCAGCAGCGTAGTCGGGCTGCCTAGCGGGGGGGCCCCTGATACGCAGTATTTT. The encoded protein is CASSVVGLPSGGAPDTQYF.

V is TRBV11-2 and J is TRBJ2-1; 7 bases align to TRBD2. This CDR3 is built from 14 residues. The germline V gene encodes CDR1 SGHAT and CDR2 FQNNGV. CDR3 nucleotides: TGTGCAACCCGCGCGGGAGCGATGTACAATGAGCAGTTCTTC. This sequence encodes CATRAGAMYNEQFF.

This chain joins TRBV10-2 and TRBJ2-3, with 12 bases matching TRBD1. Germline-derived CDR1 and CDR2 are WSHSY and SAAADI. The CDR3 contains 16 residues. V lost 5 bases and J lost 5; bases outside the gene matches: 8. The CDR3 reads CASSRGGQGAEDTQYF. The CDR3 DNA follows: TGCGCCAGCAGTCGCGGGGGACAGGGGGCGGAAGATACGCAGTATTTT.

The J gene is TRBJ2-1, the V gene TRBV6-2 or TRBV6-3, with unresolved D. Trimming took off 5 bases at V and 9 bases at J, with 14 bases between the two ends. From germline, CDR1 is MNHEY and CDR2 SVGEGT. The CDR3 covers 13 residues. The CDR3 loop reads CASSDVGMGEQFF. The CDR3 DNA reads TGTGCCAGCAGTGACGTTGGTATGGGTGAGCAGTTCTTC.

This clonotype has more than one count but fewer than ten. The V and J genes are TRBV12-3 or TRBV12-4 and TRBJ1-5; perhaps TRBD1 as D (6 bases). Trimming took off 0 bases at V and 6 bases at J, with 6 bases between the two ends. This CDR3 comprises 13 residues. CDR3 sequence: CASSLAGAQPQHF. CDR3 coding DNA: TGTGCCAGCAGTTTAGCGGGGGCTCAGCCCCAGCATTTT.